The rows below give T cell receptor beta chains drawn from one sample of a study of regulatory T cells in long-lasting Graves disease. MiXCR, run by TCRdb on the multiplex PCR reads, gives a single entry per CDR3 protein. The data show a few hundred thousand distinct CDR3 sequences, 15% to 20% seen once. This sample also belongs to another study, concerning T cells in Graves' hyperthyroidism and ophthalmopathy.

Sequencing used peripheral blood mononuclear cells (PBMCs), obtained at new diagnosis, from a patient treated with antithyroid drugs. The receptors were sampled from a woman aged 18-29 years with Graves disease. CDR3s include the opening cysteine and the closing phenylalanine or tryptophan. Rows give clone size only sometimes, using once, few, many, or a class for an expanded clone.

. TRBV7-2 CASSLASRSSYNSPLHF
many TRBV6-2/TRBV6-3 CASSYEQGANSPLHF
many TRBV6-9 CASSYPPSTGGSWQPQHF
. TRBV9 CASSVEGGDRGSREQYF
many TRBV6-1 CASPREANTGELFF
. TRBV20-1 CSAVEDRTVYGYTF
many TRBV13 CASSLFPLLAGVTYEQYF
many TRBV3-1 CASAARGIFEQFF
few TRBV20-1 CSARDEGTGIPEAFF
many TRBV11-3 CASSLAGQGRYNEQFF
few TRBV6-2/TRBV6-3 CASSQSGPGAYNEQFF
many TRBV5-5 CASSGMGLLDEQFF
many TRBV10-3 CAISGRDSGYEQYF
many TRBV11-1 CASSLAGNSLSADTQYF
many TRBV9 CASSVGNGELFF
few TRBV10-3 CAISAGGYTEAFF
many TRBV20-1 CSARGVGTSGRYEQYF
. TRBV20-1 CSARESADMGGVGYNEQFF
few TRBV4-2 CASSPRRGQGANVLTF
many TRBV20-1 CSATPQGAQETQYF
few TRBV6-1 CASRIRWGSPYNEQFF
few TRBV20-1 CSALKASLSTDTQYF
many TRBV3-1 CASSHGLGADTQYF
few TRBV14 CASSRLAGIEQFF
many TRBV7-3 CASSLNGRYTGELFF
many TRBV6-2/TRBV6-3 CASSYSRLGGETQYF
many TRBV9 CASSAPGLQETQYF
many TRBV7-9 CASSADRLTEAFF
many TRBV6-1 CAGGQGFAYEQYF
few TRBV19 CASRTGTGQGYSEQYF
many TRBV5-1 CASTGRGTGYTDTQYF
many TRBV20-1 CSAEGTGGGEAFF